Listed here are 28 T cell receptor beta chains from one sample, sequenced in a study of metastatic and nonmetastatic thyroid tumors. Before thyroid surgery, none of the patients had received any treatment. With MiXCR, TCRdb called clones anew from the PCR reads. The sample has about 40,000 clones; roughly 10% are singletons. The specimen was blood. The receptors originated from a female donor with papillary thyroid cancer or a benign thyroid nodule (not recorded which). Some clones in this sample may be carry-over from other donors' samples.

This clone came up many times. This chain connects TRBV6-1 to TRBJ1-3; D ambiguous. The ends were cut back, 5 bases at V and 0 bases at J, with 17 bases in the middle. Germline-derived CDR1 and CDR2 are MNHNS and SASEGT. The CDR3 has 17 amino acids. In DNA, the CDR3 is TGTGCCAGCAGTTCGGTAGGGTACCGTTACTCTGGAAACACCATATATTTT. It is translated as CASSSVGYRYSGNTIYF.

There are many counts of this clone. This sequence joins TRBV7-2 and TRBJ1-1; no definite D call. The CDR3 covers 14 residues. Trimming took off 6 bases at V and 1 base at J, with 12 bases between the two ends. Per the germline V gene, CDR1 is SGHTA and CDR2 is FQGNSA. The chain's CDR3 is CASRRPTENTEAFF. The CDR3 DNA follows: TGTGCCAGCAGACGACCCACAGAGAACACTGAAGCTTTCTTT.

This clone has a count of ten or more. The chain joins TRBV4-3 to TRBJ2-1, with D possibly being TRBD1 (6 bases). Deletions cut 3 bases from V and 7 bases from J, with 13 bases between. The CDR3 length is 14 residues. Germline V gives CDR1 LGHNA, CDR2 YSLEER. The CDR3 nucleotides read TGCGCCAGCAGCCATGGGGGCCTAGGGAATGAGCAGTTCTTC. It yields the protein CASSHGGLGNEQFF.

This clone was counted at least ten times. The chain carries TRBV3-1 and TRBJ2-3; possibly TRBD1 for D (5 bases). Trimming removed 6 bases from V and 0 bases from J, with 7 bases in between. The CDR3 totals 13 residues. Germline-derived CDR1 and CDR2 are LGHDT and YNNKEL (reference sequence). In nucleotides, the CDR3 is TGTGCCAGCAGAGGGGCGAGCACAGATACGCAGTATTTT. Translation: CASRGASTDTQYF.

This clone was seen repeatedly, ten times or more. Written as DNA, the CDR3 is TGTGCCAGCAGTTACTCGACAGGGGTAGGCTACACCTTC. Translation gives CASSYSTGVGYTF. J is TRBJ1-2 and V is TRBV6-2 or TRBV6-3, with 8 bases identical to TRBD1. The CDR3 covers 13 residues. Per germline, CDR1 MNHEY and CDR2 SVGEGT. The ends lost 0 bases at V and 8 bases at J; junction bases unmatched: 2.

In regard to this clone: At one end the junction does not follow the germline gene, possibly because of a read error. The chain links TRBV7-9 to TRBJ2-1; D is possibly TRBD1 or TRBD2 (5 bases each). The CDR3 length is 14 residues. From germline, CDR1 is SEHNR and CDR2 FQNEAQ (reference sequence). The CDR3 here is CVSTRDVTYNEQFF. DNA of the CDR3: TGTGTCAGCACCCGGGACGTAACCTACAATGAGCAGTTCTTC. Looking up the rest from reference TRBV7-9 and TRBJ2-1 gives the full variable domain: DTGVSQNPRHKITKRGQNVTFRCDPISEHNRLYWYRQTLGQGPEFLTYFQNEAQLEKSRLLSDRFSAERPKGSFSTLEIQRTEQGDSAMYLCVSTRDVTYNEQFFGPGTRLTVL.

There are many counts of this clone. CDR3 residues: CASRDRGHPNEKLFF. CDR3 coding DNA: TGCGCCAGCAGAGACCGGGGACACCCTAATGAAAAACTGTTTTTT. The chain links TRBV4-3 to TRBJ1-4, with D possibly being TRBD1 (6 bases). Trimming cost V 6 bases and J 3 bases, with 14 bases left between them. This CDR3 has 15 amino acids. CDR1 and CDR2 (germline): LGHNA, YSLEER.

This clone was seen repeatedly, ten times or more. The chain couples TRBV11-2 to TRBJ2-3; D tentatively fits TRBD1 or TRBD2 (7 bases each). Germline loops: CDR1 SGHAT, CDR2 FQNNGV. This CDR3 is built from 16 residues. V dropped 4 bases and J dropped 3 bases, with 17 bases sitting between them. The CDR3 spells CASSSRKAGQTDTQYF. The CDR3 DNA sequence: TGTGCCAGCAGCTCTAGAAAAGCGGGACAGACAGATACGCAGTATTTT. The entire variable domain, with the rest obtained from reference TRBV11-2 and TRBJ2-3, is as follows: EAGVAQSPRYKIIEKRQSVAFWCNPISGHATLYWYQQILGQGPKLLIQFQNNGVVDDSQLPKDRFSAERLKGVDSTLKIQPAKLEDSAVYLCASSSRKAGQTDTQYFGPGTRLTVL.

This clone was seen ten or more times. V and J are TRBV4-2 and TRBJ2-3; TRBD2 agrees at 8 bases. The V segment lost 0 bases and the J segment 0 bases; nucleotides outside the gene matches: 2. Germline-derived CDR1 and CDR2 are LGHNA and YNFKEQ. This CDR3 contains 16 residues. DNA of the CDR3: TGTGCCAGCAGCCAAGATCCTAGCGGGAGCACAGATACGCAGTATTTT. This gives the protein CASSQDPSGSTDTQYF.

The table lists this clone with many counts. V and J are TRBV9 and TRBJ2-3; D is ambiguous. The V end lost 0 bases, the J end lost 1 base, and 6 bases lay between the germline ends. Per the germline V gene, CDR1 is SGDLS and CDR2 is YYNGEE. The CDR3 consists of 14 residues. CDR3 bases: TGTGCCAGCAGCGTAGGAAGGGGCACAGATACGCAGTATTTT. Amino acids: CASSVGRGTDTQYF.

This clone was detected ten times or more. The chain links TRBV2 to TRBJ2-7; D tentatively reads TRBD1 or TRBD2 (5 bases each). Germline V gene data show CDR1 as SNHLY and CDR2 as FYNNEI. The CDR3 runs to 14 residues. V dropped 0 bases and J dropped 6 bases, with 12 bases sitting between them. The CDR3 sequence: CASSEALGTSEQYF. The DNA of the CDR3 is TGTGCCAGCAGTGAAGCGCTTGGGACCTCCGAGCAGTACTTC.

This clone has a count of ten or more. The V gene is TRBV5-4, the J gene TRBJ2-7; D gene ambiguous. Germline CDR1 reads SGHNT; CDR2 reads YYREEE (reference sequence). The CDR3 consists of 13 residues. V shed 4 bases and J shed 5 bases, with 13 bases lying between them. The CDR3 is CASSPVEQNEQYF. The CDR3 nucleotides are TGTGCCAGCAGCCCCGTCGAGCAAAACGAGCAGTACTTC.

This clone was observed at least ten times. The gene calls are TRBV6-5 and TRBJ2-1, with D perhaps TRBD2 (7 bases). The ends were cut back, 2 bases at V and 8 bases at J, with 19 bases in the middle. Germline V gives CDR1 MNHEY, CDR2 SVGAGI. This CDR3 has 16 amino acids. The CDR3 sequence is CASSYDPGGPLYEQFF. The CDR3 coding sequence is TGTGCCAGCAGTTACGACCCGGGGGGCCCATTGTATGAGCAGTTCTTC.

This clone was observed many times. This CDR3 is CASKTSGRADNEQFF. CDR3 DNA sequence: TGTGCCAGCAAAACTAGCGGGAGGGCGGACAATGAGCAGTTCTTC. The chain joins TRBV6-1 to TRBJ2-1, with 13 positions matching TRBD2. The germline V gene encodes CDR1 MNHNS and CDR2 SASEGT. This CDR3 spans 15 amino acids. Trimming removed 7 bases from V and 5 bases from J; junction bases left unmatched: 5.

This clone was found a few times. V usage is TRBV7-9 and J usage is TRBJ2-5, with D unresolved. Germline CDR1 reads SEHNR; CDR2 reads FQNEAQ (reference sequence). This CDR3 has 12 residues. The V end lost 5 bases, the J end lost 5 bases, and 9 bases lay between the germline ends. CDR3 in amino acids: CASSPIQETQYF. The CDR3 region has the DNA TGTGCCAGCAGCCCTATACAGGAGACCCAGTACTTC.

This clone was seen many times. The chain recombines TRBV3-1 with TRBJ1-1; D unclear. With 6 bases removed from V and 1 base from J, the gap between germline ends came to 9 bases. There are 13 residues in the CDR3. Germline CDR1 and CDR2: LGHDT and YNNKEL (reference sequence). CDR3 bases: TGTGCCAGCAGTCGACGCAGGAACACTGAAGCTTTCTTT. The encoded protein is CASSRRRNTEAFF.

As concerns this clone: A much larger clone differs from this one at a single base, so this may be a read error. CDR3: CASSDTSDYEQYF. The CDR3 DNA reads TGTGCCAGCAGTGACACCTCAGACTACGAGCAGTACTTC. The chain has TRBV6-4 and TRBJ2-7; D is unclear. The CDR3 has 13 amino acids. Trimming took off 2 bases at V and 3 bases at J, with 8 bases between the two ends. CDR1 is MRHNA, CDR2 SNTAGT, per germline.

The chain employs TRBV5-1 and TRBJ2-3; 9 positions match TRBD1. The length of the CDR3 is 16 residues. V shed 0 bases and J 4 bases; nucleotides not matched to a gene: 6. Germline values: CDR1 SGHRS, CDR2 YFSETQ. The CDR3 protein is CASSLEQGARADTQYF. The CDR3 DNA follows: TGCGCCAGCAGCTTGGAACAGGGGGCCAGGGCAGATACGCAGTATTTT.

This clone came up many times. V and J are TRBV28 and TRBJ1-1; weak D call: TRBD1 (6 bases). Trimming left V 6 bases short and J 8 bases short, with 13 bases between. The CDR3 length is 12 residues. CDR1 and CDR2 from the germline V gene are MDHEN and SYDVKM. The CDR3 nucleotides are TGTGCCAGCAGCCCTACAGGGAAGGAAGCTTTCTTT. Translation gives CASSPTGKEAFF.

This clone has ten or more counts. DNA for the CDR3: TGCAGTGCTAGTAGCCCCGGGGGGGCCGACTATGGCTACACCTTC. Translating it yields CSASSPGGADYGYTF. This chain joins TRBV20-1 and TRBJ1-2; D is perhaps TRBD1 (6 bases). The V end lost 3 bases, the J end lost 3 bases, and 17 bases lay between the germline ends. CDR3 length equals 15 residues. Germline CDR1 reads DFQATT; CDR2 reads SNEGSKA (reference sequence).

This clone was picked up many times. This chain connects TRBV24-1 to TRBJ2-3; 10 bases line up with TRBD2. The trim removed 6 bases at V and 5 bases at J, leaving 7 bases unmatched. The CDR3 is made up of 15 amino acids. CDR1 and CDR2 (germline): KGHDR, SFDVKD. This CDR3 reads CATSLAGAQGDTQYF. The CDR3 DNA sequence: TGTGCCACCAGTCTAGCGGGAGCGCAGGGAGATACGCAGTATTTT.

This clone occurred many times. The V and J genes are TRBV9 and TRBJ1-3; a weak D match, TRBD1 (5 bases). This CDR3 has 16 residues. V dropped 0 bases and J dropped 3 bases, with 13 bases sitting between them. Per the germline V gene, CDR1 is SGDLS and CDR2 is YYNGEE. For the CDR3, the DNA is TGTGCCAGCAGCGTAGATTCAGGGTCTGGTGGAAACACCATATATTTT. It translates to CASSVDSGSGGNTIYF.

There are a few counts of this clone. This chain connects TRBV7-6 to TRBJ2-1; D is unclear. CDR3 size: 12 residues. V gave up 2 bases and J gave up 4 bases, with 3 bases separating them. CDR1 and CDR2 (germline): SGHVS, FNYEAQ. The CDR3 DNA is TGTGCCAGCAGCTTATCTTACAATGAGCAGTTCTTC. Its translation: CASSLSYNEQFF.

Comment on this clone: In the same sample, other DNA sequences code for this CDR3. V is TRBV7-2 and J is TRBJ1-5; TRBD1 agrees at 7 bases. J lost 7 bases, V lost 2 bases, and 8 bases had no gene match. The V gene's germline CDR1 is SGHTA and CDR2 FQGNSA. CDR3 size: 15 residues. The CDR3 protein is CASSLQGVEGQPQHF. The CDR3 DNA sequence: TGTGCCAGCAGCTTACAGGGGGTCGAGGGACAGCCCCAGCATTTT.

This clone came up once. The CDR3 sequence: CASSLDASGSSAEQYF. In nucleotides, the CDR3 is TGTGCCAGCAGCTTAGATGCTAGCGGGAGCTCCGCCGAGCAGTACTTC. The chain has TRBV11-2 and TRBJ2-7; TRBD2 aligns across 10 bases. After removal of 0 bases from V and 6 bases from J, the junction contained 8 bases not matched to a gene. CDR1 and CDR2 (germline): SGHAT, FQNNGV. The CDR3 length is 16 residues.

This clone was observed many times. The V gene is TRBV20-1, the J gene TRBJ1-2; weak D call: TRBD1 (6 bases). Germline V CDR1 and CDR2: DFQATT, SNEGSKA (reference sequence). V lost 1 base to trimming and J lost 3 bases, with 15 bases between them. The CDR3 length is 15 residues. The CDR3 DNA follows: TGCAGTGCTAGAGTGGTGGCAGGGGTTGACTATGGCTACACCTTC. Translated, it gives CSARVVAGVDYGYTF.

The chain couples TRBV3-1 to TRBJ2-2; 11 bases match TRBD1. This CDR3 has 16 residues. The germline V gene encodes CDR1 LGHDT and CDR2 YNNKEL (reference sequence). V lost 1 base, J lost 4 bases, and 2 bases stayed unmatched. The CDR3 loop is CASSQGDRGVTGELFF. In nucleotides, the CDR3 is TGTGCCAGCAGCCAAGGGGACAGGGGGGTCACCGGGGAGCTGTTTTTT.

This clone was counted ten times or more. The chain recombines TRBV19 with TRBJ2-7; perhaps D is TRBD1 or TRBD2 (5 bases each). Germline lookup yields CDR1 LNHDA and CDR2 SQIVND (reference sequence). The V and J ends lost 1 base and 3 bases respectively, with 10 bases between them. This CDR3 is 14 amino acids long. In nucleotides, the CDR3 is TGTGCCAGTAGTATAGGGGGGAAACTCTACGAGCAGTACTTC. It specifies CASSIGGKLYEQYF.